Sequencing of this TCR beta chain was carried out in a study of post-analysis software for immune sequencing data. Study-level findings and limits: Patients had higher frequencies than controls of about five TRBV segments, including TRBV5-6, TRBV5-1 and TRBV20-1.

Unique molecular identifiers were present in the TCR beta cDNA libraries. MiXCR, run by TCRdb on the PCR reads, gives a single entry per CDR3 protein. The sample lists 380,000 or so distinct CDR3 sequences, less than 40% occurring once. This clonotype has more than one count but fewer than ten. Its antigen is still unknown. Trimming left V 3 bases short and J 4 bases short, with 9 bases between. In germline, CDR1 is SQVTM, CDR2 ANQGSEA. The CDR3 extends over 12 amino acids. The chain carries TRBV29-1 and TRBJ1-1; a weak D match, TRBD1 (5 bases). What was sequenced was blood. The source of this sequence is a girl aged 10 to 17 with multiple sclerosis. CDR3 bases: TGCAGCGTTGACAGGGCGTCCACTGAAGCTTTCTTT. Amino acid sequence: CSVDRASTEAFF. The entire variable domain, with the rest obtained from reference TRBV29-1 and TRBJ1-1, is as follows: SAVISQKPSRDICQRGTSLTIQCQVDSQVTMMFWYRQQPGQSLTLIATANQGSEATYESGFVIDKFPISRPNLTFSTLTVSNMSPEDSSIYLCSVDRASTEAFFGQGTRLTVV.